Described below is a single T cell receptor (beta chain) sequence and its context. No antigen is known for it. Sequencing used immunoSEQ multiplex PCR; TCRdb keeps in-frame clones, though not all of them. The profile shows about 1 million clones, about 75% of them singletons. Naive CD45RA+ and memory CD45RA-negative subsets were split from CD4+ cells. The sample is drawn from a study of shared clonotypes between healthy human individuals. This CDR3 contains 15 residues. Trimming cost V 0 bases and J 1 base; bases outside gene matches: 3. CDR1 and CDR2 (germline): GTSNPN, SVGIG (reference sequence). Findings and limits, study-wide: Some clonotypes were shared by all four sorted-subset donors, while others were not shared. The non-shared ones had lower generation probabilities than the shared ones. Some naive CD4 clonotypes, 4% to 6%, turned up in common across a handful of donors. Naive subsets typically showed greater estimated richness than memory subsets.

What was sequenced was memory CD4+ T cells sorted from blood. Subset: CD45RA-negative fraction. The chain joins TRBV30 to TRBJ2-4; 7 bases align to TRBD1. This TCR came from a man between 18 and 35 years old in good health. CDR3 coding DNA: TGTGCCTGGAGTGTGGGCAGGGGGGCCAAAAACATTCAGTACTTC. It encodes CAWSVGRGAKNIQYF.